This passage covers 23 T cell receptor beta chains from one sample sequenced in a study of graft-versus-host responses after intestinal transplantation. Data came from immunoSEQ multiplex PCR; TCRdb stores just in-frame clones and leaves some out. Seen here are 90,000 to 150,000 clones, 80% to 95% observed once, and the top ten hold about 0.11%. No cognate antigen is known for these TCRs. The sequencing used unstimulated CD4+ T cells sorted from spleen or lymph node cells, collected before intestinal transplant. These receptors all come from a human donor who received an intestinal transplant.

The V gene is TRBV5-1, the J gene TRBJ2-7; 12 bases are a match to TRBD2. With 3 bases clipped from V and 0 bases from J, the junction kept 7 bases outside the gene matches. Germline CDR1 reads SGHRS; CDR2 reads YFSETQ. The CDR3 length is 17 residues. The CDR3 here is CASSSGTSGLPSYEQYF. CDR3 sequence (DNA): TGCGCCAGCAGCTCCGGGACTAGCGGGCTCCCCTCCTACGAGCAGTACTTC.

The chain's CDR3 is CASSGDRVYGYTF. CDR3 DNA sequence: TGTGCCAGCAGCGGTGACAGGGTCTATGGCTACACCTTC. The V call is TRBV7-2, the J call TRBJ1-2; 7 nucleotides align to TRBD1. The CDR3 is 13 residues long. Trimming removed 5 bases from V and 4 bases from J; junction bases left unmatched: 4. CDR1 SGHTA and CDR2 FQGNSA come from the germline V gene.

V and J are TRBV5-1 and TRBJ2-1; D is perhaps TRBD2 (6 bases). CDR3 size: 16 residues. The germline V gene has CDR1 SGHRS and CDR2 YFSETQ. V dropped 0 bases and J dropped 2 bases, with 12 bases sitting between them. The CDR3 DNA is TGCGCCAGCAGCTTGGTTCGAGGGAGGACCTACAATGAGCAGTTCTTC. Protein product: CASSLVRGRTYNEQFF.

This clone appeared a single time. The CDR3 nucleotides are TGCGCCAGCAGTGAGACAGGAGTCAACTATGGCTACACCTTC. Protein sequence: CASSETGVNYGYTF. The V call is TRBV10-1, the J call TRBJ1-2, with D possibly TRBD1 on 5 matching bases. V was pared by 2 bases and J by 2 bases, with 9 bases between. The germline gives CDR1 WNHNN, CDR2 SYGVQD (reference sequence). This CDR3 contains 14 residues.

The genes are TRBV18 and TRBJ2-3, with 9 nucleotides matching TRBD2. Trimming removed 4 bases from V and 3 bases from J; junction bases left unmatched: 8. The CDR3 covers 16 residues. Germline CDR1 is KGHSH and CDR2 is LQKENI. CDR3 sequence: CASSLVLAGGTDTQYF. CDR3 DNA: TGTGCCAGCTCACTGGTACTAGCGGGCGGTACAGATACGCAGTATTTT.

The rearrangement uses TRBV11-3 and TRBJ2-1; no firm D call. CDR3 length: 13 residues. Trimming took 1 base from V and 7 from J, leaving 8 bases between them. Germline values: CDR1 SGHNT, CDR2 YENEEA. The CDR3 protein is CASSLGGRNEQFF. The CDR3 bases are TGTGCCAGCAGCTTAGGAGGTCGTAATGAGCAGTTCTTC.

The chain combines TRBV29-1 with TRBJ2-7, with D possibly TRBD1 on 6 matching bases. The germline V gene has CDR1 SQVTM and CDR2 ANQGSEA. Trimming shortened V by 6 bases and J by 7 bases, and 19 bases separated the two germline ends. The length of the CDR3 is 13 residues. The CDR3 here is CSVERASQGEQYF. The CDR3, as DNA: TGCAGCGTCGAAAGGGCCTCCCAGGGGGAGCAGTACTTC.

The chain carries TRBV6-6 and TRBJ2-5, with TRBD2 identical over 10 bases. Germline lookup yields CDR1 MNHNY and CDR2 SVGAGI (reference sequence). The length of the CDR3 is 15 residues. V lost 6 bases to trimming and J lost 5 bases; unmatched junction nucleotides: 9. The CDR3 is CASRIWSGREETQYF. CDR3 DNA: TGTGCCAGCAGGATATGGAGCGGGAGGGAGGAGACCCAGTACTTC.

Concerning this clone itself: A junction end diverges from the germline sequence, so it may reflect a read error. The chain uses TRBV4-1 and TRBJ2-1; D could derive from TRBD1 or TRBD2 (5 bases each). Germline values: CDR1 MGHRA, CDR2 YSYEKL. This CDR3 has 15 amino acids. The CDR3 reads CASSEDGTPYNEQFF. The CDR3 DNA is TGCGCCAGCAGCGAAGACGGGACGCCCTACAATGAGCAGTTCTTC.

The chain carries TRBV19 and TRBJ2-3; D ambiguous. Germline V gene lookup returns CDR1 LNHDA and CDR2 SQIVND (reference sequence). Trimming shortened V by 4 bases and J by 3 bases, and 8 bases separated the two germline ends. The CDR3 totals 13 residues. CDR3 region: CASSSKTTDTQYF. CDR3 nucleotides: TGTGCCAGTAGTAGTAAGACGACAGATACGCAGTATTTT.

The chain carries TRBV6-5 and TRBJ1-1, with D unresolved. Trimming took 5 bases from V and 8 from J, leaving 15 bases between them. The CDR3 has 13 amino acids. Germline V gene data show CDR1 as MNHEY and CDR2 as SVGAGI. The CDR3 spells CASSESRRAEAFF. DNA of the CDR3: TGTGCCAGCAGTGAATCTAGGAGGGCCGAAGCTTTCTTT.

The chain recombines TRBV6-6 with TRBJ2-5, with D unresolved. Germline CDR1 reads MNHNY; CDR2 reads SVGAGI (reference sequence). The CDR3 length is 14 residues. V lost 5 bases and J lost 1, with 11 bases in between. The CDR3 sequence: CASSLSPPQETQYF. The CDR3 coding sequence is TGTGCCAGCAGTCTGTCGCCCCCCCAAGAGACCCAGTACTTC.

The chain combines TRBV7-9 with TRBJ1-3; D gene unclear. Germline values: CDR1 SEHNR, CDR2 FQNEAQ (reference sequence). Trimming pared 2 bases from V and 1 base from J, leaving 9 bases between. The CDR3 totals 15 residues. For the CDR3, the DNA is TGTGCCAGCAGCTTAATATCAGTATCTGGAAACACCATATATTTT. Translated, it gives CASSLISVSGNTIYF.

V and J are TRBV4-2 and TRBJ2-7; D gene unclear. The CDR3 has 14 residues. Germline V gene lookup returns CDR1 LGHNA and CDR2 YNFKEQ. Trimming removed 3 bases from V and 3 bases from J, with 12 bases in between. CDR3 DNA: TGTGCCAGCAGCCACACTACTCCCAGCTACGAGCAGTACTTC. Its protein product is CASSHTTPSYEQYF.

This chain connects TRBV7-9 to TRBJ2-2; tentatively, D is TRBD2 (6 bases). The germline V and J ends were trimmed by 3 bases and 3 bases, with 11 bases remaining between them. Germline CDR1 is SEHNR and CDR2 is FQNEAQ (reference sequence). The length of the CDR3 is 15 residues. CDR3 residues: CASSFGLLDTGELFF. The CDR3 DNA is TGTGCCAGCAGCTTTGGACTATTAGACACCGGGGAGCTGTTTTTT.

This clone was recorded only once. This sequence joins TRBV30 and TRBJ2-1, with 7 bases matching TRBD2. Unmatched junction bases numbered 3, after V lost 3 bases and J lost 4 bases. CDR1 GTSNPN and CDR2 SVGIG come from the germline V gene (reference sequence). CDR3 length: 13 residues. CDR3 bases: TGTGCCTGGAGGAGGGAGGGGTACAATGAGCAGTTCTTC. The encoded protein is CAWRREGYNEQFF.

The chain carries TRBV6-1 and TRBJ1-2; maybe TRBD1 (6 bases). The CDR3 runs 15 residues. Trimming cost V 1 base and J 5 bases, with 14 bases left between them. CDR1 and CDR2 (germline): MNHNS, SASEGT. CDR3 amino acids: CASSEGGGRGYGYTF. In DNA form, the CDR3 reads TGTGCCAGCAGTGAAGGGGGGGGGCGAGGATATGGCTACACCTTC.

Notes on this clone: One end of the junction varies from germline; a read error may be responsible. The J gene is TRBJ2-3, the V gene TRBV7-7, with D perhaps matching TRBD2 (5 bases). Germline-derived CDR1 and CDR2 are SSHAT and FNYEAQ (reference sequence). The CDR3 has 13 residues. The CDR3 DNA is TGTGCTAGCAGCGGCCCACCGAGTGATACGCAGTATTTT. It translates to CASSGPPSDTQYF.

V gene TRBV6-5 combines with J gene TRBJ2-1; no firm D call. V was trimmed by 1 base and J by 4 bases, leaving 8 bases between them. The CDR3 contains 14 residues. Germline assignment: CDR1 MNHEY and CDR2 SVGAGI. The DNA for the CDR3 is TGTGCCAGCAGTTACTTGCAGGCGTACAATGAGCAGTTCTTC. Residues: CASSYLQAYNEQFF.

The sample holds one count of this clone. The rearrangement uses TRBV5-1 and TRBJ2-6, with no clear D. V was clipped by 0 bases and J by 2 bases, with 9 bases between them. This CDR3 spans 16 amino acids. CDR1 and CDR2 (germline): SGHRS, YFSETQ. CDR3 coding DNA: TGCGCCAGCAGCTTGGGCACCCTTCCTGGGGCCAACGTCCTGACTTTC. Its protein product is CASSLGTLPGANVLTF.

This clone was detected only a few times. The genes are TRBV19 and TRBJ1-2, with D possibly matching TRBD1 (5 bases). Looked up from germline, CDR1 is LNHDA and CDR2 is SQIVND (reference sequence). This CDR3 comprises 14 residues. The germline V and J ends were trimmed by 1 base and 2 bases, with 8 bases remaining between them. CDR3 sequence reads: CASSIAGGNYGYTF. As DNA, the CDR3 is TGTGCCAGTAGTATAGCTGGGGGGAACTATGGCTACACCTTC.

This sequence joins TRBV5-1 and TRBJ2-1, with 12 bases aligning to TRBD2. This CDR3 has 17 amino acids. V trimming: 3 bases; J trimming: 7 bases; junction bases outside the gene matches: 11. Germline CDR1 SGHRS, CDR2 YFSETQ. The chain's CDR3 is CASSWAKTSGSKNEQFF. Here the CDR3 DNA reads TGCGCCAGCAGCTGGGCTAAGACTAGCGGGAGTAAGAATGAGCAGTTCTTC. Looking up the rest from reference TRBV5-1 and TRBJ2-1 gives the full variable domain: KAGVTQTPRYLIKTRGQQVTLSCSPISGHRSVSWYQQTPGQGLQFLFEYFSETQRNKGNFPGRFSGRQFSNSRSEMNVSTLELGDSALYLCASSWAKTSGSKNEQFFGPGTRLTVL.

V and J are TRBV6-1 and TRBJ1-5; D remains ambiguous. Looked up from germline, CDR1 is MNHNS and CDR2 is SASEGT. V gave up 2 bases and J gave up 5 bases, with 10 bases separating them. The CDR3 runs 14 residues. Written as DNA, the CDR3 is TGTGCCAGCAGTGAAACCGGACCTTATCAGCCCCAGCATTTT. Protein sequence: CASSETGPYQPQHF.